This passage covers 13 T cell receptor beta chains from one sample sequenced in a study of CD8+ T cells in alopecia areata. Sequencing relied on a cDNA template that was reverse transcribed from extracted RNA. Clones were read by immunoSEQ multiplex PCR, and TCRdb kept only the in-frame ones, dropping some. The sample lists about 82,000 clones; 51% were seen once. The sequenced sample consisted of NKG2D-high CD8+ T cells sorted from blood. The receptors here all came from a human donor with alopecia areata.

This chain connects TRBV27 to TRBJ1-5; the D gene is possibly TRBD1 (5 bases). The germline V gene has CDR1 MNHEY and CDR2 SMNVEV (reference sequence). The CDR3 runs 13 residues. Trimming shortened V by 3 bases and J by 4 bases, and 7 bases separated the two germline ends. The chain's CDR3 is CASSLGRNQPQHF. The CDR3, as DNA: TGTGCCAGCAGTTTGGGACGTAATCAGCCCCAGCATTTT.

The V gene is TRBV28, the J gene TRBJ2-3; perhaps TRBD2 as D (6 bases). Germline lookup yields CDR1 MDHEN and CDR2 SYDVKM. The V end was cut by 3 bases, the J end by 5 bases, with 6 bases between. CDR3 length: 12 amino acids. The CDR3 region is CASSLGLDTQYF. CDR3 coding DNA: TGTGCCAGCAGTTTGGGACTAGATACGCAGTATTTT.

V and J are TRBV5-1 and TRBJ2-7; 10 bases are shared with TRBD2. V lost 1 base and J lost 6; bases outside the gene matches: 7. The CDR3 has 15 amino acids. Per germline, CDR1 SGHRS and CDR2 YFSETQ. The chain's CDR3 is CASSLSSGRAAEQYF. The CDR3 DNA sequence: TGCGCCAGCAGCTTGTCAAGCGGGAGGGCGGCCGAGCAGTACTTC.

This chain joins TRBV5-6 and TRBJ2-7; possible D gene TRBD2, 6 bases. The CDR3 sequence is 12 residues long. CDR1 is SGHDT, CDR2 YYEEEE, per germline. The ends were cut back, 4 bases at V and 6 bases at J, with 11 bases in the middle. The CDR3 reads CASSETSLEQYF. The CDR3 bases are TGTGCCAGCAGCGAAACTAGCCTCGAGCAGTACTTC.

The chain carries TRBV9 and TRBJ1-1; D remains unclear. The ends were cut back, 4 bases at V and 1 base at J, with 14 bases in the middle. CDR3 size: 15 residues. Germline V gene lookup returns CDR1 SGDLS and CDR2 YYNGEE. As DNA, the CDR3 is TGTGCCAGCAGCCCCCTTTCGGACGCGAACACTGAAGCTTTCTTT. This translates into CASSPLSDANTEAFF.

In its sample, this clone was seen a few times. The rearrangement joins TRBV19 to TRBJ2-5, with 8 bases aligning to TRBD1. Germline V gene sequence: CDR1 LNHDA, CDR2 SQIVND (reference sequence). This CDR3 spans 14 amino acids. Trimming removed 4 bases from V and 5 bases from J; junction bases left unmatched: 6. The CDR3 DNA sequence: TGTGCCAGTAGTACCTGGGACAGGAGGGAGACCCAGTACTTC. Its protein is CASSTWDRRETQYF.

This clone was counted between two and nine times. V usage is TRBV5-4 and J usage is TRBJ2-1, with D hard to call. This CDR3 region has 11 residues. Trimming took 3 bases from V and 5 from J, leaving 3 bases between them. From germline, CDR1 is SGHNT and CDR2 YYREEE (reference sequence). The CDR3, as DNA: TGTGCCAGCAGCTACCACAATGAGCAGTTCTTC. Amino acid sequence: CASSYHNEQFF.

This chain links TRBV7-9 with TRBJ2-5; no firm D call. Trimming stripped 5 bases from V and 1 base from J, with 14 bases between. Germline-derived CDR1 and CDR2 are SEHNR and FQNEAQ (reference sequence). CDR3 size: 15 residues. This CDR3 reads CASSPSVVVQETQYF. DNA of the CDR3: TGTGCCAGCAGCCCCTCAGTAGTAGTCCAAGAGACCCAGTACTTC.

The chain carries TRBV2 and TRBJ2-1; D is uncertain. V lost 9 bases, J lost 3 bases, and 15 bases lay in between. This CDR3 comprises 14 residues. Per germline, CDR1 SNHLY and CDR2 FYNNEI. The CDR3 DNA reads as TGTGCCAGTCGAGGTCCTGAGTACTACAATGAGCAGTTCTTC. Amino acid sequence: CASRGPEYYNEQFF.

The chain couples TRBV7-9 to TRBJ2-3, with D maybe TRBD2 (5 bases). The CDR3 is 12 residues long. V gave up 5 bases and J gave up 6 bases, with 9 bases separating them. Looked up from germline, CDR1 is SEHNR and CDR2 is FQNEAQ (reference sequence). The DNA of the CDR3 is TGTGCCAGCAGCCCGGAGGTGGATACGCAGTATTTT. This codes for CASSPEVDTQYF.

The rearrangement joins TRBV7-9 to TRBJ2-3; no definite D call. The CDR3 spans 14 residues. Trimming took off 5 bases at V and 2 bases at J, with 11 bases between the two ends. The germline V gene encodes CDR1 SEHNR and CDR2 FQNEAQ (reference sequence). The CDR3, as DNA: TGTGCCAGCAGCCCGCCCGGATACACAGATACGCAGTATTTT. Translating gives CASSPPGYTDTQYF.

The CDR3 sequence is CSVEEGVDTEAFF. The CDR3 nucleotides read TGCAGCGTTGAAGAAGGTGTTGACACTGAAGCTTTCTTT. The chain carries TRBV29-1 and TRBJ1-1, with D unclear. Trimming took 0 bases from V and 3 from J, leaving 8 bases between them. The CDR3 loop spans 13 amino acids. The germline gives CDR1 SQVTM, CDR2 ANQGSEA.

This clone was observed a handful of times. The CDR3, as DNA: TGTGCCAGCAGTTTAAGCTCCGGGACGGCCAAAGGAGGGCAGTACTTC. As protein: CASSLSSGTAKGGQYF. The chain recombines TRBV27 with TRBJ2-7; D may match TRBD1 or TRBD2 (5 bases each). CDR3 length equals 16 residues. Germline V CDR1 and CDR2: MNHEY, SMNVEV (reference sequence). The germline V and J ends were trimmed by 2 bases and 9 bases, with 23 bases remaining between them.